One sample yielded the 2 T cell receptor beta chains listed below, sequenced in a study of blood T cells in healthy people across ages. A second about 7 to 11 cycle PCR used barcoded and J-beta primers. TCRdb used MiXCR to reprocess the 5' RACE reads, holding one entry per CDR3 protein. The table lists 1.5 million to 1.8 million distinct CDR3 sequences, approximately 39% of them singletons. The sequenced material came from blood. The receptors were sampled from a woman between 18 and 30 years old in good health.

This clonotype was picked up many times. The rearrangement links TRBV20-1 to TRBJ2-3; 7 nucleotides match TRBD2. With V trimmed by 5 bases and J by 6 bases, 14 bases remained unmatched. The CDR3 spans 15 residues. Germline V CDR1 and CDR2: DFQATT, SNEGSKA (reference sequence). The CDR3 sequence: CSARERTSLSDTQYF. DNA of the CDR3: TGCAGTGCTCGGGAGCGGACTAGTTTATCGGATACGCAGTATTTT.

This clonotype was detected only a few times. The gene calls are TRBV7-2 and TRBJ1-2; perhaps TRBD1 as D (6 bases). The germline CDR1 and CDR2 sequences are SGHTA and FQGNSA. CDR3 length equals 14 residues. V shed 4 bases and J shed 0 bases, with 9 bases lying between them. The CDR3 loop reads CASSWTETNYGYTF. In nucleotides, the CDR3 is TGTGCCAGCAGCTGGACAGAGACTAACTATGGCTACACCTTC.